Described below is a single T cell receptor (beta chain) sequence and its context. This clone's antigen is unknown. Per-nucleotide qualities are absent, and no much larger clonotype sits a single base away. This sample is part of a study of T-cell reconstitution after alpha-beta-depleted transplantation in children (dated by TCRdb to between 2015 and 2016). As for the study more broadly: T-cell immune reconstitution after TCRalphabeta/CD19-depleted allogeneic hematopoietic cell transplantation in children was quantitatively tracked in the study by means of TCR repertoire profiling.

Taken from the germline V gene, the CDR1 and CDR2 loops are SNHLY and FYNNEI. The CDR3, from cysteine to phenylalanine, totals 15 residues. Here the CDR3 DNA is all that survives: 45 bases in frame from base 1. V drops 0 bases and J drops 5 bases, leaving 11 bases in between. Library prep was done by PCR. Instrument on record: Illumina HiSeq 2500. Molecular barcoding was employed in the preparation of TCR libraries, with unique molecular identifiers being used to normalize TCRbeta repertoire quantification. The public reads were quality trimmed at Q25 with fastp and then assembled into clones with MiXCR by TCRdb, keeping productive beta chains. All rows with the same CDR3 protein become a single entry with the most common DNA and genes. This sample holds 350,000 to 450,000 distinct CDR3 sequences; around 20% were observed only once. The ten largest account for less than 4.5% of the sample.

The TCR sequence derives from a human donor who donated a stem cell graft to a child with acute myeloid leukemia. The chain is made from TRBV2 and TRBJ1-5, and the D gene may be TRBD1, 5 bases matching. Sequenced here: PBMCs from the stem cell graft donor, sampled from the stem cell graft. The DNA sequence is TGTGCCAGCAGTGAAGCGCGGGGAGGGGATCAGCCCCAGCATTTT. It translates as CASSEARGGDQPQHF.